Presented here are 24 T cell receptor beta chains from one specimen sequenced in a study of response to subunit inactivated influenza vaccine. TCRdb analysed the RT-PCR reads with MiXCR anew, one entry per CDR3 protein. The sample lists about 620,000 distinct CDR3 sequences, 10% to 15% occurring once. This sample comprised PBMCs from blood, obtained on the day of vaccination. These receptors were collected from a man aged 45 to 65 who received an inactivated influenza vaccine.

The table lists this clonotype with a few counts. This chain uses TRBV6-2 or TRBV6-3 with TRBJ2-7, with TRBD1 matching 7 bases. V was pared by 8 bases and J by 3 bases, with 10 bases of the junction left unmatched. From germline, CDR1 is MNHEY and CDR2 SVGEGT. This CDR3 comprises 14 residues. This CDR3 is CASHTDRTLYEQYF. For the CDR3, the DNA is TGTGCCAGCCATACGGACAGGACCCTCTACGAGCAGTACTTC.

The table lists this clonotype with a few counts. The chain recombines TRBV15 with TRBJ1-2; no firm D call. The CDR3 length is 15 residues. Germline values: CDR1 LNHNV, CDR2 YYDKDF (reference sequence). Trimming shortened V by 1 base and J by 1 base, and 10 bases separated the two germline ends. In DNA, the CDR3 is TGTGCCACCAGCAGAGCGTACACCCTTAACTATGGCTACACCTTC. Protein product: CATSRAYTLNYGYTF.

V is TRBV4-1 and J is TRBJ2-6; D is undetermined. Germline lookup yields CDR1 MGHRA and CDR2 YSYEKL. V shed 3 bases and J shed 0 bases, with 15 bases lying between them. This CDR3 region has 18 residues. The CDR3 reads CASSQDDRRSSGANVLTF. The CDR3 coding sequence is TGCGCCAGCAGCCAGGATGACCGGAGAAGCTCTGGGGCCAACGTCCTGACTTTC.

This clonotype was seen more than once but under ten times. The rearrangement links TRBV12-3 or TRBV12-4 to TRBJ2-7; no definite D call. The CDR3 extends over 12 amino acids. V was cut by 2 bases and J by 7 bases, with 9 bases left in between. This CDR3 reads CASSLRAGEQYF. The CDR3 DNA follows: TGTGCCAGCAGTTTAAGGGCTGGAGAGCAGTACTTC.

The chain's CDR3 is CASSYATGIPYEQYF. The CDR3, as DNA: TGTGCCAGCAGTTATGCAACAGGGATCCCCTACGAGCAGTACTTC. The chain joins TRBV6-2 or TRBV6-3 to TRBJ2-7; D possibly corresponds to TRBD1 (6 bases). Deletions cut 3 bases from V and 2 bases from J, with 14 bases between. This CDR3 spans 15 amino acids. Germline CDR1 reads MNHEY; CDR2 reads SVGEGT.

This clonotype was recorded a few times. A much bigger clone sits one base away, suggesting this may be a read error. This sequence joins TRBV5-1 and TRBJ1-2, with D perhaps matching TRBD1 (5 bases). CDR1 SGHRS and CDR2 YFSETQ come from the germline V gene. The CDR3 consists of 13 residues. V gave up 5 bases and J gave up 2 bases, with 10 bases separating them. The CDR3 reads CASRRQSNYGYTF. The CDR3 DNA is TGCGCCAGCAGGAGACAGTCAAACTATGGCTACACCTTC.

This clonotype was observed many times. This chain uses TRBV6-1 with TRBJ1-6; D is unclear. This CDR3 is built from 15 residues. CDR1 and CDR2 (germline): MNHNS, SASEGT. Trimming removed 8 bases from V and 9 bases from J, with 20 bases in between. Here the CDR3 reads CASQRPTERTSPLHF. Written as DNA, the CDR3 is TGTGCCAGCCAACGACCCACCGAGCGAACTTCACCCCTCCACTTT.

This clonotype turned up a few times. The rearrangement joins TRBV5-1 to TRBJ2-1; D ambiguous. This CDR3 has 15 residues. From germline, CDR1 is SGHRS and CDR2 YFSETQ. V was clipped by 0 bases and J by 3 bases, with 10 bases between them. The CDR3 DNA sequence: TGCGCCAGCAGCTTGGCCAGGCCGGACTACAATGAGCAGTTCTTC. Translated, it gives CASSLARPDYNEQFF.

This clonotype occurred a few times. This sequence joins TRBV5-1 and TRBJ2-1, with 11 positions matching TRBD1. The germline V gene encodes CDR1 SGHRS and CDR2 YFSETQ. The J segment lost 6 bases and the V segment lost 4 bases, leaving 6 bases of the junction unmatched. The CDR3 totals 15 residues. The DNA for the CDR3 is TGCGCCAGCAGCCCGGGGACAGGGGGTGGCAATGAGCAGTTCTTC. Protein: CASSPGTGGGNEQFF.

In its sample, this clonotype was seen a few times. The CDR3 DNA sequence: TGCGCCAGCAGCCCCCTTGACGGGGGTACCTACGAGCAGTACTTC. Translation: CASSPLDGGTYEQYF. This chain uses TRBV5-1 with TRBJ2-7; a weak D match, TRBD2 (6 bases). CDR1 SGHRS and CDR2 YFSETQ come from the germline V gene. V lost 4 bases, J lost 2 bases, and 16 bases lay in between. This CDR3 has 15 amino acids.

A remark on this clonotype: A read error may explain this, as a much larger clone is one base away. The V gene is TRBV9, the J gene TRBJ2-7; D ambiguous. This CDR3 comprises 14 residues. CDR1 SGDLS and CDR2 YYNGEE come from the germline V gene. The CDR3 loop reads CASSVNMNSHEQYF. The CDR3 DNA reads TGTGCCAGCAGCGTCAACATGAACTCCCACGAGCAGTACTTC.

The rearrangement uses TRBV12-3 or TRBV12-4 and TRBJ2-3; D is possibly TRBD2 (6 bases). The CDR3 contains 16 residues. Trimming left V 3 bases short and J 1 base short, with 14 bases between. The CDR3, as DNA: TGTGCCAGCAGTTTCCTAGCGAGGAGGGGCACAGATACGCAGTATTTT. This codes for CASSFLARRGTDTQYF.

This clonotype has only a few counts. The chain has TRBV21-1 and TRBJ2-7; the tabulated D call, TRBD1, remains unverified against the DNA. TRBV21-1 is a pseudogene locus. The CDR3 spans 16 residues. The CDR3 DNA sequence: TGTGCCAGCATCCCGACAGGGATGACTGACCTTTACGAGCAGTACTTC. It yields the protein CASIPTGMTDLYEQYF.

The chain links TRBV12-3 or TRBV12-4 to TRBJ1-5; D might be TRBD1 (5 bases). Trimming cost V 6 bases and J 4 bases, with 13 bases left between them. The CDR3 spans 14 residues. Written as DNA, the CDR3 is TGTGCCAGCAGCTACACCGGGGGGAATCAGCCCCAGCATTTT. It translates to CASSYTGGNQPQHF.

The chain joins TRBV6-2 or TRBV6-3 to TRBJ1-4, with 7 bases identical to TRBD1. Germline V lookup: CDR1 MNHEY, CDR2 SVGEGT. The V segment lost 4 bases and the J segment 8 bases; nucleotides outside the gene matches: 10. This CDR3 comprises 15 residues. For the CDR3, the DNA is TGTGCCAGCAGTTTGACCGGGACAGTTGGCGAAAAACTGTTTTTT. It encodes CASSLTGTVGEKLFF.

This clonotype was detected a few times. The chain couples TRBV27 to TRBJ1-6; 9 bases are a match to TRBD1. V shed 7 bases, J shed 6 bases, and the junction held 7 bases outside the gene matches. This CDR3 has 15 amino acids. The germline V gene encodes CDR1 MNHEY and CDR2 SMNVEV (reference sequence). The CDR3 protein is CASTWTGETNSPLHF. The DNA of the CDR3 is TGTGCCAGCACCTGGACAGGGGAAACTAATTCACCCCTCCACTTT.

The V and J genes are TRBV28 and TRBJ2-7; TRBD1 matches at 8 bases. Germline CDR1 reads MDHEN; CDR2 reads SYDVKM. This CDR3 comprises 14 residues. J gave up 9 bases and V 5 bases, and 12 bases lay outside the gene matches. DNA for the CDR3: TGTGCCAGCAGTCCCCCGCAGACAGGGGCCCCGCAGTACTTC. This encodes CASSPPQTGAPQYF.

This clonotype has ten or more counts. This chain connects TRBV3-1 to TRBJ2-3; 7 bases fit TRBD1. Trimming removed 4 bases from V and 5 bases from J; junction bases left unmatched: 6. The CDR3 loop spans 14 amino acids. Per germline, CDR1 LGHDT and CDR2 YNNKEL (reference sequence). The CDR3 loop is CASSLGQVLDTQYF. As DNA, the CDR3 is TGTGCCAGCAGCCTCGGACAGGTTCTAGATACGCAGTATTTT.

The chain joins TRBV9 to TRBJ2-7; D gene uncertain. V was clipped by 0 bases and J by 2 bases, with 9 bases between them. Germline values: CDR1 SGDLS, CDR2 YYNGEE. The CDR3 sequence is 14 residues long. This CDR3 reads CASSVESGTYEQYF. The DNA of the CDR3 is TGTGCCAGCAGCGTAGAATCAGGCACCTACGAGCAGTACTTC.

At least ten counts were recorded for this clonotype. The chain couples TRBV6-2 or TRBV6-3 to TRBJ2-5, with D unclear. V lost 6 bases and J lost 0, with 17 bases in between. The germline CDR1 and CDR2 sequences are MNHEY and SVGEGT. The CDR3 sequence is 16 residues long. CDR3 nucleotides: TGTGCCAGCAGCCAAGGCCGCGGTCTGTACCAAGAGACCCAGTACTTC. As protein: CASSQGRGLYQETQYF.

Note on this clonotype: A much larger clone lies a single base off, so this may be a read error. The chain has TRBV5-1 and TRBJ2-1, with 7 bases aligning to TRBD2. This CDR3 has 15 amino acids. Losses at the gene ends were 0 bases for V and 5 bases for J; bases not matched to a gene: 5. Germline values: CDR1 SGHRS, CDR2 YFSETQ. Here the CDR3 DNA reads TGCGCCAGCAGCTTGGCCCGGGGGGATCACAATGAGCAGTTCTTC. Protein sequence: CASSLARGDHNEQFF.

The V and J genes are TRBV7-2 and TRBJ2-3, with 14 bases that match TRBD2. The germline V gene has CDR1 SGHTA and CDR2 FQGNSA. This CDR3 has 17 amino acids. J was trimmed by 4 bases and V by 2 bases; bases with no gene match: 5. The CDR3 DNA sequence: TGTGCCAGCAGCTTACCGGGACTAGCGGGAGATCCAGATACGCAGTATTTT. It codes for CASSLPGLAGDPDTQYF. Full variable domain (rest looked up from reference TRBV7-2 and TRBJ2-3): GAGVSQSPSNKVTEKGKDVELRCDPISGHTALYWYRQSLGQGLEFLIYFQGNSAPDKSGLPSDRFSAERTGGSVSTLTIQRTQQEDSAVYLCASSLPGLAGDPDTQYFGPGTRLTVL.

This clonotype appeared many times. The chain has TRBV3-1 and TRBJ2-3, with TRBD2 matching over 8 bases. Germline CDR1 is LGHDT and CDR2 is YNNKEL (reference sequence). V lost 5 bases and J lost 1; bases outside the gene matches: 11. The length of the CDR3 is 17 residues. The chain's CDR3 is CASSYTSAGGGTDTQYF. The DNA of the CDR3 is TGTGCCAGCAGCTATACAAGTGCGGGGGGCGGCACAGATACGCAGTATTTT.

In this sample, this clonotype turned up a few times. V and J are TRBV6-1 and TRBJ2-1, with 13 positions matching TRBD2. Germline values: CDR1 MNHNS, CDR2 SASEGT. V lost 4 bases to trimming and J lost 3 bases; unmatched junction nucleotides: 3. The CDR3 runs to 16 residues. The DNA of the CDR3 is TGTGCCAGCAGTGCGGGACTAGCGGGGTTCTACAATGAGCAGTTCTTC. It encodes CASSAGLAGFYNEQFF.